The rows below give T cell receptor beta chains drawn from one sample of a study of OX40 agonist ivuxolimab in advanced cancers. Measured with immunoSEQ multiplex PCR; TCRdb has only the in-frame clones, and not every one. The sample consists of 55,000 or so clones, 86% of them appearing once. The input for sequencing was CD4+ or CD8+ T cells sorted from blood, taken in a trial of the OX40 agonist ivuxolimab. These receptors were taken from an adult with an advanced solid tumor such as melanoma, head and neck, liver or kidney cancer. The CDR3 runs from the conserved cysteine through the conserved F or W. The order of the fields is V gene, J gene, clone size, D gene, CDR3 protein, CDR3 DNA. A D gene is named only where the DNA matches it firmly. Clone sizes are given selectively: once, few, many, or a class where the clone is expanded.

V gene: TRBV19
J gene: TRBJ1-2
clone size: NA
D gene: NA
CDR3 protein: CASSIRLVDGYTF
CDR3 DNA: TGTGCCAGTAGTATCCGGTTGGTGGATGGCTACACCTTC

V gene: TRBV7-3
J gene: TRBJ2-2
clone size: NA
D gene: NA
CDR3 protein: CASSHTARGNTGELFF
CDR3 DNA: TGTGCCAGCAGCCACACCGCCAGGGGCAACACCGGGGAGCTGTTTTTT

V gene: TRBV27
J gene: TRBJ2-6
clone size: NA
D gene: NA
CDR3 protein: CASSRISGANVLTF
CDR3 DNA: TGTGCCAGCAGCCGTATCTCTGGGGCCAACGTCCTGACTTTC

V gene: TRBV11-2
J gene: TRBJ2-6
clone size: NA
D gene: NA
CDR3 protein: CASSFGGGSGANVLTF
CDR3 DNA: TGTGCCAGCAGCTTCGGAGGGGGCTCTGGGGCCAACGTCCTGACTTTC

V gene: TRBV7-9
J gene: TRBJ2-7
clone size: NA
D gene: NA
CDR3 protein: CASSLLSAGEQYF
CDR3 DNA: TGTGCCAGCAGCTTATTATCGGCTGGGGAGCAGTACTTC

V gene: TRBV6-5
J gene: TRBJ1-1
clone size: NA
D gene: NA
CDR3 protein: CASSSSVLTEAFF
CDR3 DNA: TGTGCCAGCAGTTCATCTGTACTAACTGAAGCTTTCTTT

V gene: TRBV6-6
J gene: TRBJ2-7
clone size: NA
D gene: TRBD1
CDR3 protein: CASRPGQGYEQYF
CDR3 DNA: TGTGCCAGCAGGCCCGGACAGGGCTACGAGCAGTACTTC

V gene: TRBV2
J gene: TRBJ2-7
clone size: NA
D gene: NA
CDR3 protein: CASSDFYMGIKQYF
CDR3 DNA: TGTGCCAGCAGTGATTTCTACATGGGTATCAAGCAGTACTTC

V gene: TRBV5-6
J gene: TRBJ2-7
clone size: once
D gene: TRBD2
CDR3 protein: CASSLAGLVGEQYF
CDR3 DNA: TGTGCCAGCAGCTTGGCGGGACTAGTAGGCGAGCAGTACTTC

V gene: TRBV27
J gene: TRBJ2-7
clone size: NA
D gene: NA
CDR3 protein: CASRPLKGRTYEQYF
CDR3 DNA: TGTGCCAGCAGGCCACTAAAGGGACGCACCTACGAGCAGTACTTC

V gene: TRBV25-1
J gene: TRBJ2-6
clone size: NA
D gene: NA
CDR3 protein: CASSGRSGSGANVLTF
CDR3 DNA: TGTGCCAGCAGCGGAAGGTCCGGCTCTGGGGCCAACGTCCTGACTTTC

V gene: TRBV2
J gene: TRBJ1-4
clone size: NA
D gene: NA
CDR3 protein: CASSEYSLGQRPF
CDR3 DNA: TGTGCCAGCAGTGAATACTCTTTGGGCCAGCGCCCTTTT

V gene: TRBV30
J gene: TRBJ2-7
clone size: few
D gene: TRBD1
CDR3 protein: CAWSVGQGFYEQYF
CDR3 DNA: TGTGCCTGGAGTGTAGGACAGGGCTTCTACGAGCAGTACTTC

V gene: TRBV7-9
J gene: TRBJ2-7
clone size: NA
D gene: NA
CDR3 protein: CASSLAPIYEQYF
CDR3 DNA: TGTGCCAGCAGCTTAGCGCCAATTTACGAGCAGTACTTC

V gene: TRBV7-2
J gene: TRBJ1-5
clone size: NA
D gene: NA
CDR3 protein: CASSWSSLGSQPQHF
CDR3 DNA: TGTGCCAGCAGCTGGAGCTCGCTCGGCAGCCAGCCCCAGCATTTT

V gene: TRBV18
J gene: TRBJ2-2
clone size: NA
D gene: TRBD2
CDR3 protein: CASSQQRGDTGELFF
CDR3 DNA: TGTGCCAGCTCCCAACAGCGGGGAGACACCGGGGAGCTGTTTTTT

V gene: TRBV10-1
J gene: TRBJ2-3
clone size: NA
D gene: TRBD2
CDR3 protein: CASSELLLAGTDTQYF
CDR3 DNA: TGCGCCAGCAGTGAGCTATTACTAGCGGGCACAGATACGCAGTATTTT

V gene: TRBV18
J gene: TRBJ2-3
clone size: once
D gene: TRBD1
CDR3 protein: CASSRQGSTDTQYF
CDR3 DNA: TGTGCCAGCTCACGACAGGGAAGCACAGATACGCAGTATTTT

V gene: TRBV5-6
J gene: TRBJ1-4
clone size: few
D gene: TRBD1
CDR3 protein: CASSLNRGLTNEKLFF
CDR3 DNA: TGTGCCAGCAGCTTGAACAGGGGGCTTACTAATGAAAAACTGTTTTTT

V gene: TRBV27
J gene: TRBJ1-2
clone size: NA
D gene: TRBD1
CDR3 protein: CASSLTRQGVYGYTF
CDR3 DNA: TGTGCCAGCAGTTTAACCCGACAGGGCGTCTATGGCTACACCTTC

V gene: TRBV6-1
J gene: TRBJ2-2
clone size: NA
D gene: NA
CDR3 protein: CAGADQNTGELFF
CDR3 DNA: TGTGCCGGGGCGGACCAGAACACCGGGGAGCTGTTTTTT

V gene: TRBV19
J gene: TRBJ2-7
clone size: NA
D gene: NA
CDR3 protein: CASSMVGYEQYF
CDR3 DNA: TGTGCCAGTAGTATGGTAGGCTACGAGCAGTACTTC

V gene: TRBV20-1
J gene: TRBJ2-1
clone size: NA
D gene: NA
CDR3 protein: CSVPLYNEQFF
CDR3 DNA: TGCAGTGTTCCCCTATACAATGAGCAGTTCTTC

V gene: TRBV7-9
J gene: TRBJ1-2
clone size: many
D gene: NA
CDR3 protein: CASSLSTGGYTF
CDR3 DNA: TGTGCCAGCAGCTTATCGACAGGTGGCTACACCTTC

V gene: TRBV28
J gene: TRBJ2-4
clone size: once
D gene: NA
CDR3 protein: CASSLGGQVNIQYF
CDR3 DNA: TGTGCCAGCAGTTTGGGGGGGCAGGTAAACATTCAGTACTTC

V gene: TRBV30
J gene: TRBJ1-4
clone size: NA
D gene: TRBD1
CDR3 protein: CAWSRDREEKLFF
CDR3 DNA: TGTGCCTGGAGCCGGGACAGGGAAGAAAAACTGTTTTTT

V gene: TRBV2
J gene: TRBJ2-7
clone size: NA
D gene: TRBD2
CDR3 protein: CASRREGEQYF
CDR3 DNA: TGTGCCAGCCGAAGGGAGGGCGAGCAGTACTTC

V gene: TRBV14
J gene: TRBJ2-7
clone size: NA
D gene: NA
CDR3 protein: CASSQAGSREQYF
CDR3 DNA: TGTGCCAGCAGCCAAGCGGGCTCCCGCGAGCAGTACTTC

V gene: TRBV6-1
J gene: TRBJ1-5
clone size: NA
D gene: NA
CDR3 protein: CASRRRQGIGQPQHF
CDR3 DNA: TGTGCCAGCAGGAGGAGGCAGGGTATAGGGCAGCCCCAGCATTTT

V gene: TRBV30
J gene: TRBJ2-1
clone size: NA
D gene: TRBD2
CDR3 protein: CAWTLTSGRYNEQFF
CDR3 DNA: TGTGCCTGGACACTTACTAGCGGGCGATACAATGAGCAGTTCTTC

V gene: TRBV2
J gene: TRBJ1-5
clone size: few
D gene: NA
CDR3 protein: CASSEIRSNQPQHF
CDR3 DNA: TGTGCCAGCAGTGAAATCCGAAGCAATCAGCCCCAGCATTTT

V gene: TRBV28
J gene: TRBJ1-5
clone size: NA
D gene: NA
CDR3 protein: CASDDPWPGNQPQHF
CDR3 DNA: TGTGCCAGCGACGACCCTTGGCCTGGGAATCAGCCCCAGCATTTT

V gene: TRBV19
J gene: TRBJ1-5
clone size: NA
D gene: TRBD1
CDR3 protein: CASSPTGTGGQPQHF
CDR3 DNA: TGTGCCAGTAGTCCGACCGGGACAGGGGGTCAGCCCCAGCATTTT

V gene: TRBV6-6
J gene: TRBJ2-7
clone size: NA
D gene: NA
CDR3 protein: CASSRDAAYEQYF
CDR3 DNA: TGTGCCAGCAGTCGGGACGCGGCCTACGAGCAGTACTTC

V gene: TRBV2
J gene: TRBJ2-3
clone size: NA
D gene: NA
CDR3 protein: CASAPTGSTDTQYF
CDR3 DNA: TGTGCCAGCGCCCCGACAGGTAGCACAGATACGCAGTATTTT

V gene: TRBV6-4
J gene: TRBJ1-1
clone size: NA
D gene: NA
CDR3 protein: CASSPGFGTEAFF
CDR3 DNA: TGTGCCAGCAGTCCGGGATTTGGCACTGAAGCTTTCTTT

V gene: TRBV4-1
J gene: TRBJ1-3
clone size: NA
D gene: NA
CDR3 protein: CASSQAQSSGNTIYF
CDR3 DNA: TGCGCCAGCAGCCAAGCGCAGTCCTCTGGAAACACCATATATTTT

V gene: TRBV7-3
J gene: TRBJ2-1
clone size: NA
D gene: NA
CDR3 protein: CASSFGGPRNEQFF
CDR3 DNA: TGTGCCAGCAGCTTCGGCGGTCCCAGAAATGAGCAGTTCTTC

V gene: TRBV11-3
J gene: TRBJ2-7
clone size: NA
D gene: TRBD1
CDR3 protein: CASSAGQGRAYEQYF
CDR3 DNA: TGTGCCAGCAGCGCGGGACAGGGGAGGGCCTACGAGCAGTACTTC

V gene: TRBV7-7
J gene: TRBJ2-2
clone size: NA
D gene: NA
CDR3 protein: CASSRSPVGELFF
CDR3 DNA: TGTGCTAGCAGTCGTAGCCCGGTCGGGGAGCTGTTTTTT

V gene: TRBV29-1
J gene: TRBJ2-5
clone size: NA
D gene: NA
CDR3 protein: CSAGRVAPGETQYF
CDR3 DNA: TGCAGCGCCGGAAGGGTGGCTCCTGGGGAGACCCAGTACTTC